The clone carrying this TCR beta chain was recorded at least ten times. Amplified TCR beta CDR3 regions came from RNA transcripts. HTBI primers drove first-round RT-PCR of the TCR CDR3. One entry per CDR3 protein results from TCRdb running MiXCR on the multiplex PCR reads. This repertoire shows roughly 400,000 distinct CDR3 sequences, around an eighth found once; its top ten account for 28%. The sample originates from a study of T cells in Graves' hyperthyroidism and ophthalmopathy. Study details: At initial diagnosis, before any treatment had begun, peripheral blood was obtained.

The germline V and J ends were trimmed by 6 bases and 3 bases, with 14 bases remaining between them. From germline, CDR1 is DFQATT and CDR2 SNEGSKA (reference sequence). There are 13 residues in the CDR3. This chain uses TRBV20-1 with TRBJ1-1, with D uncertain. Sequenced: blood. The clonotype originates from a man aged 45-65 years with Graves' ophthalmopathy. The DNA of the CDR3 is TGCAGTGCAAATTTAAGGTCGGACACTGAAGCTTTCTTT. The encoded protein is CSANLRSDTEAFF.